This T cell receptor (beta chain) was recorded in a study of T cells in Graves' hyperthyroidism and ophthalmopathy. There are many counts of this clonotype. Amplification of TCR beta CDR3 regions used RNA as the template. A first-round RT-PCR of the TCR CDR3 used the HTBI primer set. TCRdb ran MiXCR on the multiplex PCR reads and lists one entry per CDR3 protein. This sample yields about 600,000 distinct CDR3 sequences, of which approximately 15% are seen a single time; roughly 7% belongs to the top ten. The PBMCs had their origin in around 9.1 ml of fresh peripheral blood. Germline CDR1 and CDR2: MNHEY and SMNVEV (reference sequence). Trimming cost V 6 bases and J 2 bases; bases outside gene matches: 13. This CDR3 has 18 amino acids.

The chain combines TRBV27 with TRBJ2-2; 9 bases are shared with TRBD1. The sample was blood. The receptor was isolated from a woman between 18 and 29 years old with Graves' ophthalmopathy. CDR3 nucleotides: TGTGCCAGCAGAAACTCAGGGACAGGGAGGCTCAACACCGGGGAGCTGTTTTTT. Protein sequence: CASRNSGTGRLNTGELFF.